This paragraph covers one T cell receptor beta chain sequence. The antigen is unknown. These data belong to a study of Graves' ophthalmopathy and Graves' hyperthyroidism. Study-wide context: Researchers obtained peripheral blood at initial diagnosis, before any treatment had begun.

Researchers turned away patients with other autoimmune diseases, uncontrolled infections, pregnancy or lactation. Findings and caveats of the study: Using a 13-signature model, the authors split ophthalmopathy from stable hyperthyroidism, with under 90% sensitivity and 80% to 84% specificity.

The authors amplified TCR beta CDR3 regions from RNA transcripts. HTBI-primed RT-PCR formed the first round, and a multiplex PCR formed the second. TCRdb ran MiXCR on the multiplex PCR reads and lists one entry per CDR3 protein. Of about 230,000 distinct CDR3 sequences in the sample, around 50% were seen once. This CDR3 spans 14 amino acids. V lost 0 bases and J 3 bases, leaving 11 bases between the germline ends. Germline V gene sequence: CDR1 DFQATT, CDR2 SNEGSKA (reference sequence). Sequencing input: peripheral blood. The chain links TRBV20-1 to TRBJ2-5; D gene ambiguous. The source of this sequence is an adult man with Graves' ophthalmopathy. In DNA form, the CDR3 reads TGCAGTGCTAGAGATTGGGAAAGCGAAGAGACCCAGTACTTC. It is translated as CSARDWESEETQYF.